A selection of T cell receptor beta chains follows, all from one sample in a study of T cell repertoires in ileal Crohn's disease. Clones were read by immunoSEQ multiplex PCR, and TCRdb kept only the in-frame ones, dropping some. The sample holds 10,000 to 15,000 clones; more than 80% are singletons and the top ten take under 20%. The sequencing input was ileal tissue. Receptors originate from an adult with Crohn's disease. Both conserved end residues are part of each CDR3. A D gene is named only where the DNA matches it firmly. Size values are once, few and many counts, or a class for expanded clones, and some rows have none.

D	length	V	J	size	CDR3	DNA
NA	17	TRBV6-4	TRBJ2-6	NA	CASSDRSHGSGANVLTF	TGTGCCAGCAGTGACCGCTCTCACGGCTCTGGGGCCAACGTCCTGACTTTC
NA	15	TRBV27	TRBJ2-2	NA	CASSLYPSRTGELFF	TGTGCCAGCAGTTTATACCCCTCGAGAACCGGGGAGCTGTTTTTT
TRBD2	15	TRBV7-2	TRBJ2-7	NA	CASSESGGAPYEQYF	TGTGCCAGCAGCGAAAGCGGGGGGGCCCCCTACGAGCAGTACTTC
NA	15	TRBV5-6	TRBJ1-6	once	CASSLITAGNSPLHF	TGTGCCAGCAGCTTGATCACGGCGGGTAATTCACCCCTCCACTTT
TRBD1	13	TRBV2	TRBJ1-2	NA	CASSGQGADGYTF	TGTGCCAGCAGCGGACAGGGGGCTGATGGCTACACCTTC
NA	13	TRBV7-2	TRBJ2-3	NA	CASSFLVADTQYF	TGTGCCAGCAGCTTCCTCGTAGCAGATACGCAGTATTTT
NA	15	TRBV7-2	TRBJ1-6	NA	CASSLEGQGIGPLHF	TGTGCCAGCAGCTTAGAAGGGCAGGGGATAGGACCCCTCCACTTT
NA	11	TRBV6-1	TRBJ2-7	NA	CASLGGYEQYF	TGTGCCAGCCTCGGGGGTTACGAGCAGTACTTC
NA	14	TRBV11-3	TRBJ2-3	NA	CASSLGQSTDTQYF	TGTGCCAGCAGCCTAGGACAGAGCACAGATACGCAGTATTTT
NA	13	TRBV7-2	TRBJ2-7	NA	CASSPPPYYEQYF	TGTGCCAGCAGCCCACCCCCCTACTACGAGCAGTACTTC
NA	15	TRBV6-1	TRBJ1-3	NA	CASSHGLSSGNTIYF	TGTGCCAGCTCCCACGGACTAAGCTCTGGAAACACCATATATTTT
NA	14	TRBV11-2	TRBJ1-1	NA	CASSLAGVNTEAFF	TGTGCCAGCAGCTTAGCAGGGGTGAACACTGAAGCTTTCTTT
TRBD1	17	TRBV7-8	TRBJ2-7	NA	CASSLILRDSSNYEQYF	TGTGCCAGCAGCTTAATTCTCCGGGACAGTTCAAACTACGAGCAGTACTTC
TRBD1	15	TRBV11-2	TRBJ1-4	once	CASTLSGQGNEKLFF	TGTGCCAGCACCCTTTCGGGACAGGGTAATGAAAAACTGTTTTTT
TRBD1	15	TRBV19	TRBJ1-2	NA	CASSIDSDRGGGYTF	TGTGCCAGTAGTATAGACTCGGACAGGGGAGGCGGCTACACCTTC
NA	13	TRBV6-6	TRBJ1-5	NA	CASSYQGRQPQHF	TGTGCCAGCAGTTACCAGGGGCGGCAGCCCCAGCATTTT
TRBD2	19	TRBV30	TRBJ2-1	few	CAWSSGTGTSTDSYNEQFF	TGTGCCTGGAGTAGTGGTACAGGGACTAGTACCGACTCCTACAATGAGCAGTTCTTC
NA	16	TRBV19	TRBJ2-4	NA	CASSSRQSLAKNIQYF	TGTGCCAGTAGTTCTCGACAGTCCTTAGCCAAAAACATTCAGTACTTC
NA	20	TRBV21-1	TRBJ2-5	NA	CASSEYAFVYSSGVQETQYF	TGTGCCAGCAGCGAATACGCCTTTGTCTATTCTAGCGGTGTTCAAGAGACCCAGTACTTC
NA	12	TRBV2	TRBJ2-1	few	CASKPGGDEQFF	TGTGCCAGCAAACCCGGCGGTGATGAGCAGTTCTTC
TRBD2	16	TRBV28	TRBJ2-1	once	CASSSRGAGGFNEQFF	TGTGCCAGCAGTTCCCGGGGAGCGGGAGGTTTCAATGAGCAGTTCTTC
NA	11	TRBV2	TRBJ2-5	NA	CASSPEETQYF	TGTGCCAGCAGCCCCGAAGAGACCCAGTACTTC
TRBD2	15	TRBV7-3	TRBJ2-7	NA	CASSLSGGSSYEQYF	TGTGCCAGCAGCTTAAGCGGGGGGAGCTCCTACGAGCAGTACTTC
TRBD2	17	TRBV15	TRBJ2-5	NA	CATSRDLVTSGSETQYF	TGTGCCACCAGCAGAGATCTAGTGACTAGCGGGAGTGAGACCCAGTACTTC
NA	16	TRBV10-3	TRBJ2-2	NA	CAIRDRTLGDTGELFF	TGTGCCATCAGGGACAGAACCTTAGGGGACACCGGGGAGCTGTTTTTT
TRBD1	17	TRBV19	TRBJ1-6	NA	CASSTPGQATDNSPLHF	TGTGCCAGTAGTACCCCGGGACAGGCGACCGATAATTCACCCCTCCACTTT
TRBD2	16	TRBV7-9	TRBJ2-5	NA	CASSLGGGRSQETQYF	TGTGCCAGCAGCTTAGGGGGAGGGCGGAGCCAAGAGACCCAGTACTTC
NA	14	TRBV27	TRBJ2-7	once	CASSSRDKGYEQYF	TGTGCCAGCAGTTCCCGGGACAAAGGGTACGAGCAGTACTTC
TRBD1	15	TRBV18	TRBJ2-7	NA	CASSPTGQGVHEQYF	TGTGCCAGCTCACCAACGGGACAGGGGGTCCACGAGCAGTACTTC
TRBD1	14	TRBV29-1	TRBJ1-3	NA	CSVATGVSGNTIYF	TGCAGCGTTGCAACAGGGGTCTCTGGAAACACCATATATTTT
NA	14	TRBV5-4	TRBJ2-7	NA	CASSGGPRGFEQYF	TGTGCCAGCAGCGGGGGCCCCCGAGGGTTCGAGCAGTACTTC
TRBD1	16	TRBV7-2	TRBJ2-7	NA	CASSLTGTGGSYEQYF	TGTGCCAGCAGCTTAACCGGGACAGGGGGCTCCTACGAGCAGTACTTC
NA	14	TRBV27	TRBJ2-7	NA	CASSTAGQTYEQYF	TGTGCCAGCAGTACCGCAGGACAGACCTACGAGCAGTACTTC
TRBD1	13	TRBV27	TRBJ1-6	few	CASSGQGRLPLHF	TGTGCCAGCAGTGGACAGGGAAGGTTGCCCCTCCACTTT
NA	14	TRBV29-1	TRBJ2-6	few	CSVRGNSGANVLTF	TGCAGCGTTAGGGGAAATTCTGGGGCCAACGTCCTGACTTTC
TRBD1	15	TRBV28	TRBJ1-2	few	CASSPGQGNIYGYTF	TGTGCCAGCAGCCCCGGACAGGGAAATATCTATGGCTACACCTTC
NA	14	TRBV7-2	TRBJ1-5	NA	CASSLLSGKQPQHF	TGTGCCAGCAGCTTGTTATCGGGGAAACAGCCCCAGCATTTT
TRBD2	16	TRBV9	TRBJ2-1	NA	CASSPRLVAGYNEQFF	TGTGCCAGCAGCCCTCGATTGGTAGCGGGATACAATGAGCAGTTCTTC
TRBD2	16	TRBV27	TRBJ2-5	NA	CASRSLAGGIQETQYF	TGTGCCAGCAGGTCACTAGCGGGGGGAATTCAAGAGACCCAGTACTTC
TRBD2	17	TRBV18	TRBJ2-1	once	CASSPPSGGYTYNEQFF	TGTGCCAGCTCACCACCTAGCGGGGGGTACACCTACAATGAGCAGTTCTTC
TRBD2	16	TRBV30	TRBJ2-1	few	CAWSVAAGGGANEQFF	TGTGCCTGGAGTGTGGCGGCTGGCGGGGGGGCTAATGAGCAGTTCTTC
TRBD1	16	TRBV23-1	TRBJ2-7	NA	CASRNLVRTGVHEQYF	TGCGCCAGCAGAAACTTGGTGCGGACAGGGGTCCACGAGCAGTACTTC
NA	15	TRBV29-1	TRBJ2-6	NA	CSVRTDRSGANVLTF	TGCAGCGTTAGGACAGACCGCTCTGGGGCCAACGTCCTGACTTTC
NA	15	TRBV7-6	TRBJ1-3	NA	CASSRTVGPGNTIYF	TGTGCCAGCAGCAGGACGGTGGGGCCTGGAAACACCATATATTTT
NA	13	TRBV7-6	TRBJ2-5	NA	CASSRGYQETQYF	TGTGCCAGCAGCCGGGGGTACCAAGAGACCCAGTACTTC
TRBD1	17	TRBV10-3	TRBJ1-5	NA	CAISEGQGPPRNQPQHF	TGTGCCATCAGTGAGGGACAGGGGCCACCTCGTAATCAGCCCCAGCATTTT
NA	16	TRBV28	TRBJ2-7	NA	CASSLWGGAASYEQYF	TGTGCCAGCAGTTTATGGGGAGGAGCAGCCTCCTACGAGCAGTACTTC